This T cell receptor beta chain was profiled in a study of vaccination and CD4 T cells after COVID-19 (dated by TCRdb to between 2020 and 2023). Regarding the complete study: SARS-CoV-2 positivity had been established in the convalescent patients by nasal swab PCR, and mild disease was recorded in nine of these patients and severe disease in one. Six males and four females were included in the convalescent cohort, with two Hispanic individuals, seven Caucasians, two Asians and one multiracial person represented. Each participant got two doses of either the Pfizer-BioNTech BNT162b2 vaccine (n=8) or the Moderna mRNA-1273 vaccine (n=2). Post-COVID blood samples were collected from convalescent patients a median of around 100 days after diagnosis, with a range of about 30 to 180 days. Post-vaccine blood samples were collected a median of approximately 72 days after the second vaccine dose, ranging from roughly 13 to 250 days. For stimulating the cultures, overlapping spike peptide pools were used, derived from SARS-CoV-2 as well as from the common cold coronaviruses HCoV-NL63, HCoV-OC43 and HCoV-229E. In control cultures, a CEFX viral epitope pool was used as positive control, an HIV-1 Nef peptide pool was used as negative control, or no peptide was added. In more than eight COVID-19 convalescent patients and a few infection-naive healthy vaccine recipients, researchers compared the spike-specific CD4+ TCR repertoire from before mRNA vaccination with the repertoire from after. General study outcomes and caveats: The study included relatively few convalescent patients and did not analyze early timepoints after natural infection. The median number of SARS-CoV-2-reactive clonotypes rose from 20 to 25 after infection to a few dozen after vaccination, but the change was not significant. Nearly all vaccine-specific clones in convalescent patients (304 of 307) were mono-reactive for SARS-CoV-2 spike rather than cross-reactive with common cold coronaviruses. In convalescent patients, a median roughly 86% of post-vaccine SARS-CoV-2-reactive clones were detected only after vaccination, suggesting vaccine-specific priming.

About this clonotype itself: The target of this receptor is not known. Base qualities are not recorded, but no much larger clone differs from it by a single base.

Libraries were constructed by PCR. TCR sequencing of DNA from cultured CD4+ T cells used the Oncomine TCR Beta short-read assay at the Johns Hopkins FTIC core. The QIAamp micro DNA kit was used to extract genomic DNA from the cultured CD4+ T cells. The Oncomine TCR Beta libraries from cultured CD4+ T cells were pooled using unique dual indexes and then sequenced on an Illumina iSeq 100. Per the source publication's procedure: Non-productive sequences were removed, and CDR3s that did not start with C, did not end with F or W, or were shorter than 7 amino acids were discarded. The MANAFEST web application was used to identify antigen-specific clonotypes by comparing peptide-stimulated wells against reference wells and other culture wells. For a clone to be called positive, the clone needed an FDR below 0.05, an odds ratio above 5, and a productive frequency above 0.1% in at least two of three replicate wells. A clonotype counted as cross-reactive if it showed significant expansion both in the SARS-CoV-2 spike wells and in at least one common cold coronavirus spike condition. Similarity between CDR3 sequences was evaluated in R version 3.6.1 using Levenshtein distances (stringdist) and unrooted phylogenetic trees (ape). The public reads were reanalyzed by TCRdb: fastp trimming at Q25, MiXCR alignment, in-frame beta chains only. Each CDR3 protein gets just one entry, which takes the most common genes and DNA from the rows behind it. Clone size and V and J calls follow TCRdb, not the original study. The sample yields about 10,000 distinct CDR3 sequences; approximately 59% were counted once. Clones ranked in the top ten supply around 16% of the sample.

What this sample's treatment or condition label stands for: roughly 10-day PBMC culture with coronavirus spike peptide pools or control peptides (ViraFEST assay). The ViraFEST assay, used in the study, expanded antigen-specific T cells with peptide pools and then identified the expanded clonotypes through TCR sequencing. The positive SARS-CoV-2 PCR tests of the convalescent patients were dated from March to December 2020, before the Alpha, Beta and Delta variants emerged in the United States. About 1.8 million PBMCs per well were cultured in IMDM with roughly 5% human AB serum and around 10 IU/ml IL-2, plus 10 ug/ml peptide pools. Half of the culture medium was replaced with fresh IL-2-containing medium on days 3 and 7. CD4+ T cells were isolated after about nine days of culture through negative selection using the EasySep CD4+ T cell isolation kit. Ficoll-Paque Plus gradient centrifugation was used to isolate PBMCs from whole blood, and the isolated PBMCs were then either used fresh or cryopreserved at -140C. In general, triplicate wells were set up for every culture condition.

A distance of 21 bases separates the germline ends of V and J, which lose 7 bases and 5 bases respectively. The CDR3 numbers 15 residues from cysteine through phenylalanine. Only the CDR3 DNA is retained, 45 bases long and in frame from the first base. CDR1 and CDR2 are drawn from the germline V gene (reference sequence): DFQATT, SNEGSKA. Recombination joined TRBV20-1 with TRBJ2-1, and TRBD2 may be the D gene, going by 6 matching bases. The sequenced sample consisted of CD4+ T cells from blood, cultured in vitro. The sequence was collected from a human donor who had recovered from COVID-19. The sequenced DNA is TGCAGTGTCACGGTGCCTCGGGGGATAAACAATGAGCAGTTCTTC. This encodes CSVTVPRGINNEQFF.